The 7 T cell receptor beta chains below all came from one sample that was sequenced in a study of cytomegalovirus exposure and HLA in healthy donors. PCR involved 60 Vbeta and 13 Jbeta primers. Libraries were prepared by immunoSEQ multiplex PCR; TCRdb keeps only in-frame clonotypes and omits some of them. The sample lists roughly 92,000 clones, around 86% seen once, with roughly 4% in the top ten. The sample comprised PBMCs. Every receptor here comes from a woman in her 70s in good health and CMV-seropositive.

V and J are TRBV7-9 and TRBJ2-7; D perhaps matches TRBD1 (5 bases). The CDR3 runs to 15 residues. Trimming took 1 base from V and 9 from J, leaving 19 bases between them. Germline loops: CDR1 SEHNR, CDR2 FQNEAQ (reference sequence). CDR3 sequence (DNA): TGTGCCAGCAGCTTAGGTGGGGCAGGGCTTGATCGGCAGTACTTC. Its translation: CASSLGGAGLDRQYF.

V and J are TRBV6-6 and TRBJ2-1, with TRBD2 as a possible D gene (5 bases). The germline gives CDR1 MNHNY, CDR2 SVGAGI (reference sequence). Trimming removed 8 bases at V and 6 bases at J, with 23 bases between. The CDR3 sequence is 16 residues long. CDR3 nucleotide sequence: TGTGCCAGCGGCGGTATTCTGGGAGAGTCGGTCAATGAGCAGTTCTTC. Amino acids: CASGGILGESVNEQFF.

On this clone: In the same sample, other DNA sequences code for this CDR3. The chain is built from TRBV30 and TRBJ2-7; 8 nucleotides match TRBD1. Losses at the gene ends were 2 bases for V and 3 bases for J; bases not matched to a gene: 15. The germline CDR1 and CDR2 sequences are GTSNPN and SVGIG (reference sequence). This CDR3 has 17 residues. The CDR3 sequence is CAWSLPRTATGDYEQYF. DNA of the CDR3: TGTGCCTGGAGTTTACCTCGCACCGCGACAGGGGACTACGAGCAGTACTTC. Full variable domain (remainder filled in from reference TRBV30 and TRBJ2-7): SQTIHQWPATLVQPVGSPLSLECTVEGTSNPNLYWYRQAAGRGLQLLFYSVGIGQISSEVPQNLSASRPQDRQFILSSKKLLLSDSGFYLCAWSLPRTATGDYEQYFGPGTRLTVT.

The genes are TRBV30 and TRBJ2-1, with 8 positions matching TRBD2. The CDR3 covers 13 residues. The germline gives CDR1 GTSNPN, CDR2 SVGIG (reference sequence). Losses at the gene ends were 4 bases for V and 6 bases for J; bases not matched to a gene: 5. DNA for the CDR3: TGTGCCTGGAAAGTCGCGGGGGGCAATGAGCAGTTCTTC. As protein: CAWKVAGGNEQFF.

The chain employs TRBV21-1 and TRBJ2-5; whether TRBD2, the table's D call, matches the DNA was not checked. The J call may be faulty, since TRBJ2-7 better matches the DNA end. TRBV21-1 is a pseudogene segment. CDR3 length equals 12 residues. The CDR3 DNA reads TGTGCCAGCACCCCGGGGAATTACGAGCAGTACTTC. It specifies CASTPGNYEQYF.

This sequence joins TRBV19 and TRBJ1-2, with D maybe TRBD1 (6 bases). Germline assignment: CDR1 LNHDA and CDR2 SQIVND (reference sequence). The V end lost 4 bases, the J end lost 5 bases, and 14 bases lay between the germline ends. This CDR3 spans 14 amino acids. The CDR3 region has the DNA TGTGCCAGTAGTAATACCGGGACACTGTATGGCTACACCTTC. Translation: CASSNTGTLYGYTF. Full variable domain (remainder filled in from reference TRBV19 and TRBJ1-2): DGGITQSPKYLFRKEGQNVTLSCEQNLNHDAMYWYRQDPGQGLRLIYYSQIVNDFQKGDIAEGYSVSREKKESFPLTVTSAQKNPTAFYLCASSNTGTLYGYTFGSGTRLTVV.

The chain uses TRBV7-9 and TRBJ2-1; tentative D call: TRBD2 (5 bases). The CDR3 sequence is 12 residues long. Trimming took off 3 bases at V and 5 bases at J, with 5 bases between the two ends. CDR1 and CDR2 (germline): SEHNR, FQNEAQ (reference sequence). The CDR3 region has the DNA TGTGCCAGCAGCTTCGGGGACAATGAGCAGTTCTTC. This encodes CASSFGDNEQFF.